Listed below are T cell receptor beta chains from one sample, sequenced in a study of blood T cell repertoires in COVID-19. The method was immunoSEQ multiplex PCR; TCRdb's version includes in-frame clones alone and lacks a portion of them. Of about 170,000 clones in the sample, 70% to 85% were seen once. The sequenced material came from PBMCs or T cells enriched from blood (not recorded which). The receptor set was obtained from a middle-aged man who had recovered from COVID-19. The conserved cysteine and the conserved F or W are not part of the CDR3 here. The D gene is left open where the match is weak.

TRBJ1-2 | TRBV18 | TRBD1 | ASSEGQALGGYT
TRBJ1-4 | TRBV4-3 | . | ASSQEGRGLAKLF
TRBJ2-1 | TRBV5-1 | TRBD1 | ASSLGTGGLYYNEQF
TRBJ1-5 | TRBV19 | TRBD1 | ASSMSGQGRQPQH
TRBJ2-5 | TRBV7-8 | . | ASSPRDWPTQY
TRBJ1-4 | TRBV7-9 | TRBD1 | ASSRTGINEKLF
TRBJ2-5 | TRBV9 | TRBD2 | ASSVGLAVQETQY
TRBJ1-2 | TRBV6-5 | TRBD1 | ASSTGDWGYT
TRBJ2-3 | TRBV5-1 | TRBD2 | ASSLALGGGNTQY
TRBJ2-2 | TRBV7-2 | . | ASSLTSLLTGELF
TRBJ1-1 | TRBV2 | . | ASSEGRGAGGAF
TRBJ2-3 | TRBV7-6 | . | ASSFEQGGTDTQY
TRBJ1-1 | TRBV6-5 | TRBD1 | ASKLQGAWTEAF
TRBJ1-2 | TRBV7-9 | . | ASKLSLAGGYT
TRBJ2-3 | TRBV5-1 | . | ASSLPTDTQY
TRBJ1-1 | TRBV7-8 | . | ASSFLGGRLNTEAF
TRBJ1-1 | TRBV29-1 | TRBD1 | SVEGQGSPTEAF
TRBJ2-3 | TRBV7-7 | . | ASSERSGGAGDTQY